The present T cell receptor beta chain was sequenced within a study of cytomegalovirus exposure and HLA in healthy donors. Study-wide points: A few of the chains that were CMV-associated were confirmed in vitro to be specific for CMV antigens.

V lost 0 bases to trimming and J lost 5 bases, with 7 bases between them. Germline assignment: CDR1 LGHNA and CDR2 YSLEER. This CDR3 is 13 amino acids long. Comment on this clone: Antigen: not known.

Only in-frame clones appear in the TCRdb table, and some are missing; sequencing was by immunoSEQ multiplex PCR. Of about 220,000 clones in the sample, around four fifths were seen once. This sequence originates from a woman in her twenties or thirties in good health and CMV-seropositive. This sequence joins TRBV4-3 and TRBJ1-1; D remains unclear. The sequenced sample was PBMCs. In nucleotides, the CDR3 is TGCGCCAGCAGCCAAGACATAGGTACTGAAGCTTTCTTT. It is translated as CASSQDIGTEAFF.